A selection of T cell receptor beta chains follows, all from one sample in a study of cytomegalovirus exposure and HLA in healthy donors. Libraries were prepared by immunoSEQ multiplex PCR; TCRdb keeps only in-frame clonotypes and omits some of them. The sample has around 150,000 clones; about 80% are singletons. Sequencing was performed on PBMCs. These TCRs come from a female donor in good health and CMV-seronegative. The CDR3 runs from the conserved cysteine through the conserved F or W. A D gene is named only where the DNA matches it firmly.

v_call cdr3_length d_call cdr3_aa
TRBV4-1 13 TRBD1 CASSVGQGEKLFF
TRBV5-1 15 . CASSLEGAGANVLTF
TRBV5-4 18 . CASSAPGHRGSGANVLTF
TRBV5-6 14 . CASSLSLYHEGYTF
TRBV5-1 16 TRBD2 CASSLDTSGETDTQYF
TRBV2 15 . CASSVEQLLAYEQYF
TRBV30 11 . CACGQNQPQHF
TRBV5-1 15 . CASSPTGTGANVLTF
TRBV30 13 . CAWSSRVNTEAFF
TRBV11-1 15 TRBD2 CASSPAGTKYNEQFF
TRBV7-9 14 . CASSTRGTNTEAFF
TRBV5-4 13 TRBD1 CASSLDQGVEQYF
TRBV5-1 14 TRBD1 CASSPGQGGEKLFF
TRBV5-1 14 . CASSLVGGNNEQFF
TRBV19 10 TRBD2 CASGTNTQYF
TRBV2 14 TRBD1 CASSLDRVSTEAFF
TRBV6-5 15 TRBD1 CASSYRQGVTGELFF
TRBV5-1 16 . CASSLIKRSSYNEQFF
TRBV14 17 TRBD2 CASSQASSGRAPYEQYF
TRBV7-3 14 . CASSFTGSGTEAFF
TRBV5-1 15 TRBD2 CASSLDPSGAWVPFF
TRBV29-1 17 . CSVEQVGVNPNNQPQHF
TRBV2 14 . CASSDGRAAYEQYF
TRBV4-1 16 TRBD2 CASSPLGTSRLYEQYF
TRBV5-1 13 . CASSLVGTDTQYF
TRBV2 15 . CASRARTVLNYGYTF
TRBV4-1 15 . CASSQRLRAGYEQYF
TRBV6-5 16 TRBD2 CASSYGTSAPYNEQFF
TRBV7-6 15 TRBD1 CASSLEQGLSYEQYF
TRBV9 14 TRBD1 CASSPRTGYNEQFF
TRBV27 13 TRBD2 CASSYGRGNEQFF
TRBV10-3 16 . CAISPQLRAPNEKLFF
TRBV5-1 14 TRBD1 CASSRGQGNTEAFF
TRBV4-1 15 . CASTSRETSYNEQFF
TRBV7-6 14 . CASSLGDWQETQYF
TRBV9 17 . CASSARGGGRGDYGYTF